The 10 T cell receptor beta chains presented below share a single source sample, sequenced in a study of T cells expressing NK-cell markers. TCRdb reprocessed the 5' RACE reads, keeping one entry per CDR3 protein, no DNA. Its table lists about 460,000 distinct CDR3 sequences. Sequencing input: blood T cells: a sorted CD56 or NKG2C T cell subset, CD4+ or CD8+ T cells, or bulk PBMC T cells (not recorded which). The receptors here all came from a woman in her 50s in good health.

The V and J genes are TRBV18 and TRBJ2-1; TCRdb outputs TRBD1, but without DNA this stays unchecked. The CDR3 has 18 residues. Germline V gene data show CDR1 as KGHSH and CDR2 as LQKENI. CDR3 in amino acids: CASSPVSRTQYTLNEQFF.

The J gene is TRBJ2-2, the V gene TRBV11-2; TCRdb proposes TRBD1, but this gene call is untestable without DNA. Germline V gene data show CDR1 as SGHAT and CDR2 as FQNNGV. This CDR3 contains 16 residues. The CDR3 protein is CASSGLRGLGTGELFF.

The chain recombines TRBV20-1 with TRBJ2-1; TCRdb proposes TRBD1, but this gene call is untestable without DNA. This CDR3 has 14 residues. Germline loops: CDR1 DFQATT, CDR2 SNEGSKA (reference sequence). Here the CDR3 reads CSARRTEFYNEQFF.

The chain employs TRBV24-1 and TRBJ1-2; the TCRdb call, TRBD1, lacks DNA for checking. The germline V gene encodes CDR1 KGHDR and CDR2 SFDVKD. This CDR3 has 14 amino acids. The CDR3 region is CATGQPPSNYGYTF.

The rearrangement uses TRBV24-1 and TRBJ2-3; TCRdb indicates TRBD2, and absent DNA this call remains unverified. Germline assignment: CDR1 KGHDR and CDR2 SFDVKD. The CDR3 length is 16 residues. The CDR3 sequence is CATSDFTSGRTYTQYF.

The chain recombines TRBV6-2 or TRBV6-3 with TRBJ2-1; the TRBD2 assignment by TCRdb is unverifiable without DNA. The CDR3 consists of 20 residues. CDR1 and CDR2 (germline): MNHEY, SVGEGT. CDR3 amino acids: CASRPGWPGTSGRAGNEQFF.

The V call is TRBV12-3 or TRBV12-4, the J call TRBJ2-7; checking the TCRdb D call of TRBD1 is not possible without DNA. CDR3 length: 15 amino acids. CDR3 sequence reads: CASSSRLGAVDEQYF.

This chain connects TRBV29-1 to TRBJ2-7. Per germline, CDR1 SQVTM and CDR2 ANQGSEA. The CDR3 runs 13 residues. CDR3: CSVRGTVPYEQYF.

The chain combines TRBV6-6 with TRBJ1-1; no DNA is available, so the TRBD1 call from TCRdb remains unchecked. CDR1 and CDR2 from the germline V gene are MNHNY and SVGAGI (reference sequence). The CDR3 runs to 15 residues. The CDR3 sequence: CASSPRDWGNTEAFF.

The chain couples TRBV12-3 or TRBV12-4 to TRBJ2-3; lacking DNA, the TRBD1 call made by TCRdb goes unchecked. The CDR3 extends over 15 amino acids. CDR3 amino acids: CASRRGLGNTDTQYF.